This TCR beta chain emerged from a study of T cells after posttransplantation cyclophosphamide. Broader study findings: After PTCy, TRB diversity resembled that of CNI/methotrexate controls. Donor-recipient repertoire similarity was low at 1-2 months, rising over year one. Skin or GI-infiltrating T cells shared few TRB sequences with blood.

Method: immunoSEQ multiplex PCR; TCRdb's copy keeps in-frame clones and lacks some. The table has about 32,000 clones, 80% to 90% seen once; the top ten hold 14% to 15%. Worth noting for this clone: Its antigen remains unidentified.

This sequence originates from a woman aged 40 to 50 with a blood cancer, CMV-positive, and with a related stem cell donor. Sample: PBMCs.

CDR3 in amino acids: CASSGSLAAVKYF. The CDR3 DNA reads as TGTGCCAGCAGTGGGTCTCTAGCAGCGGTTAAGTACTTC. The genes are TRBV25-1 and TRBJ2-7; D may be TRBD2 (5 bases). Germline V gives CDR1 MGHDK, CDR2 SYGVNS. CDR3 size: 13 residues. Trimming pared 4 bases from V and 11 bases from J, leaving 18 bases between.